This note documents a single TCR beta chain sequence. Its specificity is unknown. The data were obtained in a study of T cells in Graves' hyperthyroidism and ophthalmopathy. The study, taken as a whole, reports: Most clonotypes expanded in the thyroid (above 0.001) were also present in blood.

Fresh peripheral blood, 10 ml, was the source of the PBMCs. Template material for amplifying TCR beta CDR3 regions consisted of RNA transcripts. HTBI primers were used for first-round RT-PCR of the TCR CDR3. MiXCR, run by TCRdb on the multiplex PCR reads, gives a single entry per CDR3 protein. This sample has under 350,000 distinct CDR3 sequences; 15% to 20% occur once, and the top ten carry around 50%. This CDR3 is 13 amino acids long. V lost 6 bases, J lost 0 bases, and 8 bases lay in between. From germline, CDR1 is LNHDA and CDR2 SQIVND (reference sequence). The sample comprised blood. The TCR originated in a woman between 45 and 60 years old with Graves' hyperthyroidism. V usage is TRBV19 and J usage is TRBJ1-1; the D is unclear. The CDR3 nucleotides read TGTGCCAGTAGGACACCCATGAACACTGAAGCTTTCTTT. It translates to CASRTPMNTEAFF.